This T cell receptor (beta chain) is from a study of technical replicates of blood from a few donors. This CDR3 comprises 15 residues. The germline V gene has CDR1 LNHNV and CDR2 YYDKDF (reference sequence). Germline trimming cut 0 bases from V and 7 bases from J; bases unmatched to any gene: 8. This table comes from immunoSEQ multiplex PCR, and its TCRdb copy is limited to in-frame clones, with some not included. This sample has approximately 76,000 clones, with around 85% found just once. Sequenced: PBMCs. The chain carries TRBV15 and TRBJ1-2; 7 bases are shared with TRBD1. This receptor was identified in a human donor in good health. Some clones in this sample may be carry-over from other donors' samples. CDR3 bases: TGTGCCACCAGCAGAGATCTCGGGACAGCTGGTGGCTACACCTTC. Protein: CATSRDLGTAGGYTF.